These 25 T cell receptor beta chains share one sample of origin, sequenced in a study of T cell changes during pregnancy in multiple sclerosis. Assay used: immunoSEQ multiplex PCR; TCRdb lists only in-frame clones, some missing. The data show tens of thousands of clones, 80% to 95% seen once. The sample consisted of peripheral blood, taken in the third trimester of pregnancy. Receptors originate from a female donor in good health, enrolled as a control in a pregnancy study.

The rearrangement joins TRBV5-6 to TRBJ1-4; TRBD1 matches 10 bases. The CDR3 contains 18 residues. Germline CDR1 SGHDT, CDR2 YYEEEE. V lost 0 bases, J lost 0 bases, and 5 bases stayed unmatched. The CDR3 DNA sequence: TGTGCCAGCAGCTTGGCGGGACAGGGGTTTGCAACTAATGAAAAACTGTTTTTT. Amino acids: CASSLAGQGFATNEKLFF.

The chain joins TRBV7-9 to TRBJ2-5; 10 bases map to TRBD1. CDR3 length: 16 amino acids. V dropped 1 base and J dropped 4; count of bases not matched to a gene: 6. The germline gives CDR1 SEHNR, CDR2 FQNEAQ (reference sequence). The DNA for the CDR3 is TGTGCCAGCAGCTTAGGTGACAGGGGGCAATTAGAGACCCAGTACTTC. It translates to CASSLGDRGQLETQYF.

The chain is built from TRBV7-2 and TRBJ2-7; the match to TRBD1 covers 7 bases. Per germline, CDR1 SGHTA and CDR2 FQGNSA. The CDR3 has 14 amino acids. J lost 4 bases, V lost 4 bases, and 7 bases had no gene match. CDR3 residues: CASSSPGGSYEQYF. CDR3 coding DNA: TGTGCCAGCAGCTCCCCAGGGGGTTCGTACGAGCAGTACTTC.

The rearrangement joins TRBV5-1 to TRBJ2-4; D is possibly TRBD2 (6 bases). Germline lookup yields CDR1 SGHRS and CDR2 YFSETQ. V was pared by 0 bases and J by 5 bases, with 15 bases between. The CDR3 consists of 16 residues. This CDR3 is CASSLEAQGGQNIQYF. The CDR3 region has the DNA TGCGCCAGCAGCTTGGAGGCGCAGGGAGGCCAAAACATTCAGTACTTC.

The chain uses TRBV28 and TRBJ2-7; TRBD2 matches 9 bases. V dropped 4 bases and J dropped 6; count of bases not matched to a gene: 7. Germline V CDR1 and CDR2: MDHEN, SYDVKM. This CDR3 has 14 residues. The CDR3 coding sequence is TGTGCCAGCAGTTCTAGCGGGACCAAGATCGAGCAGTACTTC. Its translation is CASSSSGTKIEQYF. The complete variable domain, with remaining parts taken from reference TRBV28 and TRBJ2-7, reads DVKVTQSSRYLVKRTGEKVFLECVQDMDHENMFWYRQDPGLGLRLIYFSYDVKMKEKGDIPEGYSVSREKKERFSLILESASTNQTSMYLCASSSSGTKIEQYFGPGTRLTVT.

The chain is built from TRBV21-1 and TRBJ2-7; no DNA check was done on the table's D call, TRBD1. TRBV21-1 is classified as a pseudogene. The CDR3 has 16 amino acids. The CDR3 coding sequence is TGTGCCAGCAGCAGTCGACAGGGGGCCCTCTCCTACGAGCAGTACTTC. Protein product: CASSSRQGALSYEQYF.

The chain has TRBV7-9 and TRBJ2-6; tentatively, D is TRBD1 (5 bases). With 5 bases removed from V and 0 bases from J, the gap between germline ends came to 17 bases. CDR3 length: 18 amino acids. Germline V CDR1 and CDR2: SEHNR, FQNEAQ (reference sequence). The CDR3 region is CASSTDTGRSSGANVLTF. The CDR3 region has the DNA TGTGCCAGCAGCACCGACACAGGCCGGAGCTCTGGGGCCAACGTCCTGACTTTC.

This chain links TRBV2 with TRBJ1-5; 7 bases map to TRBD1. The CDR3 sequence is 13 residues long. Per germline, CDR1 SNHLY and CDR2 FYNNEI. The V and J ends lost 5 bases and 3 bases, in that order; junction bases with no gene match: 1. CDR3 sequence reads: CASSTGANQPQHF. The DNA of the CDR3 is TGTGCCAGCAGTACAGGGGCCAATCAGCCCCAGCATTTT. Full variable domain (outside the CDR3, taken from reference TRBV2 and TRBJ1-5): EPEVTQTPSHQVTQMGQEVILRCVPISNHLYFYWYRQILGQKVEFLVSFYNNEISEKSEIFDDQFSVERPDGSNFTLKIRSTKLEDSAMYFCASSTGANQPQHFGDGTRLSIL.

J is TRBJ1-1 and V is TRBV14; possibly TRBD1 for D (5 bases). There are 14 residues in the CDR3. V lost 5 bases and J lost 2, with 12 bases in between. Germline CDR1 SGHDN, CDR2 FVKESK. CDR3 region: CASSNRDSNTEAFF. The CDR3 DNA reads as TGTGCCAGCAGCAACCGGGACTCAAACACTGAAGCTTTCTTT.

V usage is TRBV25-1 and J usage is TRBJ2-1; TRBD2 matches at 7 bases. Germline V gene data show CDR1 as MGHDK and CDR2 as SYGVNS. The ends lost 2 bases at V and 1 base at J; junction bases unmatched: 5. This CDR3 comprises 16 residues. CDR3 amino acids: CASSEGLAVSYNEQFF. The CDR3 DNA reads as TGTGCCAGCAGTGAAGGTCTAGCGGTTTCCTACAATGAGCAGTTCTTC.

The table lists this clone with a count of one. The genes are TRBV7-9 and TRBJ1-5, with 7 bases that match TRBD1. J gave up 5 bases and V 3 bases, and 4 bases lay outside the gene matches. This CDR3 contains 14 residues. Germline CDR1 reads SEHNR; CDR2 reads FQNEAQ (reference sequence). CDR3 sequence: CASSLNRGDQPQHF. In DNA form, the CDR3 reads TGTGCCAGCAGCTTGAACAGGGGAGATCAGCCCCAGCATTTT.

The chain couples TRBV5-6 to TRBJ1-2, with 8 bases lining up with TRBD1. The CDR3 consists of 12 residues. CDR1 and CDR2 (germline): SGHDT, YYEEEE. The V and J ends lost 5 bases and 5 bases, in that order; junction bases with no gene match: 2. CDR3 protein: CASRGTGYGYTF. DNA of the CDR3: TGTGCCAGCAGAGGGACAGGTTATGGCTACACCTTC.

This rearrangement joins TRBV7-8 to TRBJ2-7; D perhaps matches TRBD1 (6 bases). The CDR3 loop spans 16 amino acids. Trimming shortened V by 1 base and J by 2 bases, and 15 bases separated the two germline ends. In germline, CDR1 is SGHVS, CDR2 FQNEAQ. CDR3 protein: CASSLGPAGVPYEQYF. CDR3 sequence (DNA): TGTGCCAGCAGCTTAGGGCCCGCAGGGGTCCCCTACGAGCAGTACTTC.

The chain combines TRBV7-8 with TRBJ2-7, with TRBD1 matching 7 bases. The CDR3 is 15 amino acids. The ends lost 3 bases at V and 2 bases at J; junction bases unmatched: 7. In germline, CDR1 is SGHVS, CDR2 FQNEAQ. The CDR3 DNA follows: TGTGCCAGCAGCTTCGGCGGACAGGTCACCTACGAGCAGTACTTC. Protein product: CASSFGGQVTYEQYF.

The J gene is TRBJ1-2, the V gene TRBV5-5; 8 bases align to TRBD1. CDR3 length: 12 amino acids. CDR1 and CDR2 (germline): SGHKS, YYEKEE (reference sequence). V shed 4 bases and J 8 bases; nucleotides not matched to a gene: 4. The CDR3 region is CASSPDREGYTF. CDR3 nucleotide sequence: TGTGCCAGCAGCCCGGACAGGGAGGGCTACACCTTC.

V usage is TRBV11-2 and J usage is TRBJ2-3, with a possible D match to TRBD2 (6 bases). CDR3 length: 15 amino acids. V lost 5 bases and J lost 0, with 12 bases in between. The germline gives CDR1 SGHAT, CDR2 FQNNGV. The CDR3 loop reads CASSPLTRSTDTQYF. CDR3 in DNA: TGTGCCAGCAGCCCCCTGACTAGAAGCACAGATACGCAGTATTTT.

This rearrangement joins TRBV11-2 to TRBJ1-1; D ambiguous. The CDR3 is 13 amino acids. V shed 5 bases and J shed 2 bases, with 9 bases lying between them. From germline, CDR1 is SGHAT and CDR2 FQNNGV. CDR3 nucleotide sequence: TGTGCCAGCAGCCCACTCTTAAACACTGAAGCTTTCTTT. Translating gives CASSPLLNTEAFF.

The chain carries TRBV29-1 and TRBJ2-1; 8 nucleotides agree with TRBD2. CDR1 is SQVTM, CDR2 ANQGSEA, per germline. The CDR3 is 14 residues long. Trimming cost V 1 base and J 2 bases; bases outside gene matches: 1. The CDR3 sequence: CSVEAGGPYNEQFF. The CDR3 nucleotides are TGCAGCGTTGAAGCGGGGGGGCCCTACAATGAGCAGTTCTTC.

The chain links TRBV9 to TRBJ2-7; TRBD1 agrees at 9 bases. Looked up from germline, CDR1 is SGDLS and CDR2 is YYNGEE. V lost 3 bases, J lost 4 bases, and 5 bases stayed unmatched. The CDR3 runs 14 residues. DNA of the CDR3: TGTGCCAGCAGCGACCAGGACAGGGGTTACGAGCAGTACTTC. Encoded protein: CASSDQDRGYEQYF. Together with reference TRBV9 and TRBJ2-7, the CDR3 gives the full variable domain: DSGVTQTPKHLITATGQRVTLRCSPRSGDLSVYWYQQSLDQGLQFLIQYYNGEERAKGNILERFSAQQFPDLHSELNLSSLELGDSALYFCASSDQDRGYEQYFGPGTRLTVT.

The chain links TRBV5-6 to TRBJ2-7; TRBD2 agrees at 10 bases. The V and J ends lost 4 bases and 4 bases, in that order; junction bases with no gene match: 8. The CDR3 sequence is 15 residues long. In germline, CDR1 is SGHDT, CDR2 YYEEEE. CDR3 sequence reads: CASSPIAGGNYEQYF. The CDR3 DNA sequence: TGTGCCAGCAGCCCTATAGCGGGGGGCAATTACGAGCAGTACTTC.

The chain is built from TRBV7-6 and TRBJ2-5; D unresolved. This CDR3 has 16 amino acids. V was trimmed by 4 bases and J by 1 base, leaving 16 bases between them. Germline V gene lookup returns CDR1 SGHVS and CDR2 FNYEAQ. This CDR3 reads CASSSQFLRGQETQYF. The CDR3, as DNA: TGTGCCAGCAGCTCCCAATTCCTCCGCGGCCAAGAGACCCAGTACTTC.

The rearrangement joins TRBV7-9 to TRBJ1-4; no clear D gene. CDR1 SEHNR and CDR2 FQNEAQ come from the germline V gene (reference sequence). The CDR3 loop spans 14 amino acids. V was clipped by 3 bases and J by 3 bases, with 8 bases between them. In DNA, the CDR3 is TGTGCCAGCAGCTTGGCAGGCTCTAATGAAAAACTGTTTTTT. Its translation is CASSLAGSNEKLFF.

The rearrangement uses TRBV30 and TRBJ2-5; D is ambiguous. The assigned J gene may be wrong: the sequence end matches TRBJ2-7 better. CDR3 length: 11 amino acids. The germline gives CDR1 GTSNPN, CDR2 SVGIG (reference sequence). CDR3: CAWTFGGEQYF. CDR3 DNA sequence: TGTGCCTGGACTTTTGGCGGCGAGCAGTACTTC.

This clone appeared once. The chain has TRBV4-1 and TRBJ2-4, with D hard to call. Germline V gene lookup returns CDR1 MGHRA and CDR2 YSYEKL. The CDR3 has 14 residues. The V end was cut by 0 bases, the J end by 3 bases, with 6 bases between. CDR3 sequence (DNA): TGCGCCAGCAGCCAAGACCTAATCAAAAACATTCAGTACTTC. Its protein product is CASSQDLIKNIQYF.

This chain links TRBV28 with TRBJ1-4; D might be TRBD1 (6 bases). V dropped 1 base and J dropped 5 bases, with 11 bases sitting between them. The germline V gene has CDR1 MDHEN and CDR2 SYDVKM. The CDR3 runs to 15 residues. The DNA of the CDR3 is TGTGCCAGCAGTTTATTGGGGGCGCGCAATGAAAAACTGTTTTTT. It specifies CASSLLGARNEKLFF.